The present entry profiles one T cell receptor (beta chain) with its context. The CDR3 has 17 residues. Germline assignment: CDR1 SGHAT and CDR2 FQNNGV. V was pared by 2 bases and J by 4 bases, with 8 bases of the junction left unmatched. The source of the sample is a study of blood T cell repertoires in COVID-19. Across the study: Spain, Italy and the United States supplied samples that represented acute and convalescent COVID-19. Sources were T cells, B-cell-depleted T cells, or PBMCs; the material itself was cDNA or gDNA.

Per the original data handling: Estimated nucleated cell counts came from reference gene primer amplification. Sequencing used immunoSEQ multiplex PCR; TCRdb keeps in-frame clones, though not all of them. V and J calls and clone size follow that table, whereas D and trimming were derived from the DNA. The profile shows over 70,000 clones, over 80% of them singletons. The sequence was obtained from a human donor in a cohort sampled during active COVID-19. The chain carries TRBV11-2 and TRBJ2-1; 10 bases align to TRBD2. Sequencing input: peripheral blood. Written as DNA, the CDR3 is TGTGCCAGCAGCTTAACCCGGGGGACTAGCGTTTACAATGAGCAGTTCTTC. It translates to CASSLTRGTSVYNEQFF.